The 7 T cell receptor beta chains below all came from one sample that was sequenced in a study of CD8+ T cells in alopecia areata. Treatment meaning: oral pan-JAK inhibitor, 5-10 mg twice daily. RNA, once extracted, was reverse transcribed into cDNA for use as the sequencing template. Measured with immunoSEQ multiplex PCR; TCRdb has only the in-frame clones, and not every one. Of more than 130,000 clones in the sample, roughly four fifths were seen once. Here the sequenced sample was CD8+ T cells sorted from blood, taken at week 4, from a patient treated with tofacitinib. The source of these receptors is a human donor with alopecia areata.

V is TRBV7-9 and J is TRBJ1-1, with D perhaps matching TRBD1 (6 bases). The CDR3 extends over 16 amino acids. Germline lookup yields CDR1 SEHNR and CDR2 FQNEAQ (reference sequence). V dropped 4 bases and J dropped 3 bases, with 18 bases sitting between them. The CDR3 DNA follows: TGTGCCAGCAGCTCGACGGACAGACAGACTGACACTGAAGCTTTCTTT. Translating it yields CASSSTDRQTDTEAFF.

The chain couples TRBV18 to TRBJ2-7; D gene uncertain. Per germline, CDR1 KGHSH and CDR2 LQKENI. Between the trimmed V and J ends, which lost 5 bases and 1 base, there was a span of 6 bases. The CDR3 consists of 12 residues. CDR3 in DNA: TGTGCCAGCTCAGCAACTTCCTACGAGCAGTACTTC. This codes for CASSATSYEQYF.

The V gene is TRBV7-6, the J gene TRBJ1-2, with a tentative D call TRBD1 (6 bases). CDR1 and CDR2 from the germline V gene are SGHVS and FNYEAQ. The CDR3 extends over 15 amino acids. The germline V and J ends were trimmed by 0 bases and 6 bases, with 14 bases remaining between them. The CDR3, as DNA: TGTGCCAGCAGCTTAGCGCCCGGGGGGCAGAATGGCTACACCTTC. Its protein product is CASSLAPGGQNGYTF.

J is TRBJ2-2 and V is TRBV9; 14 bases line up with TRBD2. Trimming cost V 4 bases and J 3 bases; bases outside gene matches: 5. Germline V gives CDR1 SGDLS, CDR2 YYNGEE. The CDR3 runs 17 residues. CDR3 sequence reads: CASSPWTSGGYTGELFF. CDR3 in DNA: TGTGCCAGCAGCCCTTGGACTAGCGGGGGGTACACCGGGGAGCTGTTTTTT.

The CDR3 nucleotides are TGTGCCAGCAGCCAAGTGGTGGACAACTCCTACGAGCAGTACTTC. It encodes CASSQVVDNSYEQYF. The chain combines TRBV5-6 with TRBJ2-7; TRBD1 might be the D (5 bases). The V gene's germline CDR1 is SGHDT and CDR2 YYEEEE. The V gene lost 4 bases and the J gene lost 0 bases, with 14 bases spanning the gap. The CDR3 is 15 amino acids.

This chain links TRBV7-2 with TRBJ2-7, with D perhaps assigned TRBD1 or TRBD2 (6 bases each). From germline, CDR1 is SGHTA and CDR2 FQGNSA. This CDR3 is built from 13 residues. Trimming removed 3 bases at V and 2 bases at J, with 8 bases between. The CDR3 bases are TGTGCCAGCAGCTTGGGGGGCCCCTACGAGCAGTACTTC. Translation gives CASSLGGPYEQYF.

This clone was counted once. Germline is not matched at one junction end, which may reflect a read error. The J gene is TRBJ2-7, the V gene TRBV4-1, with 12 bases that match TRBD1. There are 15 residues in the CDR3. Per germline, CDR1 MGHRA and CDR2 YSYEKL. This CDR3 is CASSQGTGGLDEQYF. For the CDR3, the DNA is TGCGCCAGCAGTCAAGGGACAGGGGGCCTCGACGAGCAGTACTTC.